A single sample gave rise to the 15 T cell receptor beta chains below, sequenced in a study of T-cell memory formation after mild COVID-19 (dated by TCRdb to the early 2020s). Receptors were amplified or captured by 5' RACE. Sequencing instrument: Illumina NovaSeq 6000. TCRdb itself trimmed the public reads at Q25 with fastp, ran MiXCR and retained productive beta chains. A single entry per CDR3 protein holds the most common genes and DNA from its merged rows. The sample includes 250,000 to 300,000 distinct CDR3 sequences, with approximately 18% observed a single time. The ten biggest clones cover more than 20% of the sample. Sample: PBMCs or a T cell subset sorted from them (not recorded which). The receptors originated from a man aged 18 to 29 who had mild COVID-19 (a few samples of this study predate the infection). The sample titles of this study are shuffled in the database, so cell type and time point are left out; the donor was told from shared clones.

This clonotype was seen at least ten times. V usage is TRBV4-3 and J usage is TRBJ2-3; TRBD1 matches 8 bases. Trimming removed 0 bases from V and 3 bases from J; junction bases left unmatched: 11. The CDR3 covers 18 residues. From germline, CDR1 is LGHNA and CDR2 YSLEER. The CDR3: CASSQDRIPGQGTDTQYF. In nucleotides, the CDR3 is TGCGCCAGCAGCCAAGATAGAATCCCCGGACAGGGTACAGATACGCAGTATTTT.

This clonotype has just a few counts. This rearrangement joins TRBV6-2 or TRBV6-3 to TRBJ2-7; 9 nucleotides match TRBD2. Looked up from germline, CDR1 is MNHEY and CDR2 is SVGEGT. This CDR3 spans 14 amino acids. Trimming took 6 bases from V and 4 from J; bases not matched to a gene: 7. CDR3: CASSPSGGRYEQYF. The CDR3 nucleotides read TGTGCCAGCAGCCCGAGCGGGGGGAGATACGAGCAGTACTTC.

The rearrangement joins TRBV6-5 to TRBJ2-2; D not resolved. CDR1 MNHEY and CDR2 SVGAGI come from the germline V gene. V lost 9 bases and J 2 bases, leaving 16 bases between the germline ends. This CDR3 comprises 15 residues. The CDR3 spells CASWAVGINTGELFF. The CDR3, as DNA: TGTGCCAGTTGGGCGGTTGGAATTAACACCGGGGAGCTGTTTTTT.

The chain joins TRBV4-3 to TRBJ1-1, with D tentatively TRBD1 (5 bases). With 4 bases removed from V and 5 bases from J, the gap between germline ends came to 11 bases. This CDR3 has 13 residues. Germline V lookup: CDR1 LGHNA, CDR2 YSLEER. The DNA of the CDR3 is TGCGCCAGCAGCCGGGGCAGTGGGACTGAAGCTTTCTTT. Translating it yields CASSRGSGTEAFF.

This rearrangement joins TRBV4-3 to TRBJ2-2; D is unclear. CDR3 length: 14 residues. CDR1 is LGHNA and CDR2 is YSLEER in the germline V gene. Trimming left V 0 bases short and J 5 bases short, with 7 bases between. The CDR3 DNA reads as TGCGCCAGCAGCCAAGATCAAGGGACCGGGGAGCTGTTTTTT. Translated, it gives CASSQDQGTGELFF.

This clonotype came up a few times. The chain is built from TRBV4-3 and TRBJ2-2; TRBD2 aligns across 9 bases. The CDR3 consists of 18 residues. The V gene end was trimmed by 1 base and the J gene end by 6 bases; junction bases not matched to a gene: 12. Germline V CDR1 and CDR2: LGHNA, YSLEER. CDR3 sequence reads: CASSQALRASGEAGELFF. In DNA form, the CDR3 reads TGCGCCAGCAGCCAAGCTTTAAGGGCTAGCGGGGAGGCCGGGGAGCTGTTTTTT.

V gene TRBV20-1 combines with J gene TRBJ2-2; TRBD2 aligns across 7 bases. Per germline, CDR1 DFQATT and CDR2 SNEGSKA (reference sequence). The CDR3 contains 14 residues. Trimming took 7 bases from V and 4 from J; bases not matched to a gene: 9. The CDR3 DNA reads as TGCAGTGTGACCAGGACTAGTCGCACCGGGGAGCTGTTTTTT. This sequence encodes CSVTRTSRTGELFF.

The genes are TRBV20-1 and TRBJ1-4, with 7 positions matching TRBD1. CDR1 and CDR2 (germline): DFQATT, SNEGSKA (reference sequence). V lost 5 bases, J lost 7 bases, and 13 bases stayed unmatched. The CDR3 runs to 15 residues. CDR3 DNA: TGCAGTGCTGCAAATACAGGGGCCGCGTTTGAAAAACTGTTTTTT. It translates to CSAANTGAAFEKLFF.

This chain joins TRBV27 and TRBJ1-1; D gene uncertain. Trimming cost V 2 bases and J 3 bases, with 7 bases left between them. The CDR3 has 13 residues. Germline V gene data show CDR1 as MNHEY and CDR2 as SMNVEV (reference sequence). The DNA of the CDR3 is TGTGCCAGCAGTTTAGGGGTTCACACTGAAGCTTTCTTT. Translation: CASSLGVHTEAFF.

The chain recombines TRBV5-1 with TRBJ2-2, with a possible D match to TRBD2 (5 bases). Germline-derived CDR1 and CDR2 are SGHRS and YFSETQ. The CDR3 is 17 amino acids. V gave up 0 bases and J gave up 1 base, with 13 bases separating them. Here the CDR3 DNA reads TGCGCCAGCAGCTTGGTGGGCACGGCGGGGAACACCGGGGAGCTGTTTTTT. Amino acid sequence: CASSLVGTAGNTGELFF.

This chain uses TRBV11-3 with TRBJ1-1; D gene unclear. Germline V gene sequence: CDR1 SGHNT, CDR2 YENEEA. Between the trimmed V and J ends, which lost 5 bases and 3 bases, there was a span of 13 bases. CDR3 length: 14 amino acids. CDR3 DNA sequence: TGTGCCAGCAGCCCGAGAGACACAGACACTGAAGCTTTCTTT. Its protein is CASSPRDTDTEAFF.

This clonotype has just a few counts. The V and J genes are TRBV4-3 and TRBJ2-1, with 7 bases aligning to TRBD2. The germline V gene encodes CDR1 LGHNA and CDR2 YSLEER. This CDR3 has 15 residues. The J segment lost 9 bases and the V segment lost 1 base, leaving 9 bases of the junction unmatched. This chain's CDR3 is CASSQAEAGESEQFF. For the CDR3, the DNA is TGCGCCAGCAGCCAAGCCGAGGCGGGGGAGAGTGAGCAGTTCTTC.

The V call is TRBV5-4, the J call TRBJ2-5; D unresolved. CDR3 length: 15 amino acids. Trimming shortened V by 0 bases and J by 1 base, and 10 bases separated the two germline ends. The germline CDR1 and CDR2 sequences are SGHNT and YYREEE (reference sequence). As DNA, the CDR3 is TGTGCCAGCAGCTTGGCGGCCCCCCTCCAAGAGACCCAGTACTTC. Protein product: CASSLAAPLQETQYF.

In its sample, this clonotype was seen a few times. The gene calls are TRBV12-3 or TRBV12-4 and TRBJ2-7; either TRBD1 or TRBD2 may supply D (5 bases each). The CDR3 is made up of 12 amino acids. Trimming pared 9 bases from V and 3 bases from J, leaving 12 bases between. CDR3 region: CARRAGCYEQYF. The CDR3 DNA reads TGTGCCAGGAGGGCAGGGTGCTACGAGCAGTACTTC.

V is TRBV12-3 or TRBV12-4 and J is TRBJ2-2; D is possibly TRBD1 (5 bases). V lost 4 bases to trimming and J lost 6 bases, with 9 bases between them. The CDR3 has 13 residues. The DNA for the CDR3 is TGTGCCAGCAGTTCCCCAGGGCCCGGGGAGCTGTTTTTT. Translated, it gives CASSSPGPGELFF.